Listed here are 5 T cell receptor beta chains from one sample, sequenced in a study of CD8 T cells in ankylosing spondylitis. TCRdb analysed the 5' RACE reads with MiXCR anew, one entry per CDR3 protein. The data hold more than 150,000 distinct CDR3 sequences, with around a tenth observed a single time. Sequencing was carried out using blood, either unsorted or a sorted T cell fraction (not recorded which). Receptors originate from a male donor with ankylosing spondylitis or in good health (not recorded which).

As to this clonotype: This clone may be a read error of a much larger clone one base away. The chain recombines TRBV5-1 with TRBJ2-3; unclear D gene. Germline CDR1 is SGHRS and CDR2 is YFSETQ. This CDR3 region has 15 residues. CDR3 bases: TGCGGCAGCAGCCCATGGGCAGATCCCACAGATACGCAGTATTTT. It is translated as CGSSPWADPTDTQYF.

The V call is TRBV4-1, the J call TRBJ2-7, with D tentatively TRBD2 (6 bases). The V and J ends lost 2 bases and 0 bases respectively, with 14 bases between them. This CDR3 is 16 amino acids long. CDR1 MGHRA and CDR2 YSYEKL come from the germline V gene. In DNA form, the CDR3 reads TGCGCCAGCAGCCAAAGTTGGAGGGGCAACTCCTACGAGCAGTACTTC. It yields the protein CASSQSWRGNSYEQYF.

This clonotype occurred many times. This chain connects TRBV5-1 to TRBJ1-1; 8 nucleotides match TRBD1. CDR3 size: 14 residues. V was pared by 3 bases and J by 5 bases, with 6 bases of the junction left unmatched. Germline CDR1 SGHRS, CDR2 YFSETQ. CDR3 DNA sequence: TGCGCCAGCAGCTCGACAGGGGTGGTTACTGAAGCTTTCTTT. Translating it yields CASSSTGVVTEAFF. Filled out from reference TRBV5-1 and TRBJ1-1, the complete variable domain reads KAGVTQTPRYLIKTRGQQVTLSCSPISGHRSVSWYQQTPGQGLQFLFEYFSETQRNKGNFPGRFSGRQFSNSRSEMNVSTLELGDSALYLCASSSTGVVTEAFFGQGTRLTVV.

Many counts were recorded for this clonotype. The CDR3 region has the DNA TGCGCCAGCAGCCCGGCCCCCTCCTACAATGAGCAGTTCTTC. Residues: CASSPAPSYNEQFF. The chain carries TRBV4-1 and TRBJ2-1; D not certain. The CDR3 is 14 residues long. Germline V lookup: CDR1 MGHRA, CDR2 YSYEKL. Trimming stripped 4 bases from V and 0 bases from J, with 7 bases between.

This clonotype came up a few times. The genes are TRBV5-1 and TRBJ1-2, with no clear D. V gave up 4 bases and J gave up 0 bases, with 13 bases separating them. The length of the CDR3 is 15 residues. Germline-derived CDR1 and CDR2 are SGHRS and YFSETQ. The CDR3: CASSPTDATNYGYTF. CDR3 nucleotide sequence: TGCGCCAGCAGCCCGACGGATGCTACTAACTATGGCTACACCTTC.